Following are 28 T cell receptor beta chains from one sample sequenced in a study of blood T cells in healthy people across ages. Combining a sample-barcoded 5' primer with a J-beta primer mix, a second PCR ran for about 6 to 12 cycles. TCRdb used MiXCR to reprocess the 5' RACE reads, holding one entry per CDR3 protein. The sample contains about 640,000 distinct CDR3 sequences, 58% of which appear only once. The material sequenced was blood. The receptors were gathered from a man aged 60-69 years in good health.

The J gene is TRBJ2-4, the V gene TRBV10-3; D unclear. The CDR3 length is 13 residues. Trimming took off 10 bases at V and 13 bases at J, with 23 bases between the two ends. Germline CDR1 reads ENHRY; CDR2 reads SYGVKD. The CDR3 here is CATVDQRQEIQYF. The DNA for the CDR3 is TGTGCCACGGTCGACCAAAGGCAAGAGATCCAGTACTTC.

This clonotype was counted a few times. V is TRBV27 and J is TRBJ2-3, with TRBD1 matching 8 bases. Trimming at V came to 3 bases and at J to 4 bases, leaving 9 bases not matched to a gene. The V gene's germline CDR1 is MNHEY and CDR2 SMNVEV (reference sequence). The CDR3 has 16 amino acids. This CDR3 reads CASSFSGQGTPDTQYF. DNA for the CDR3: TGTGCCAGCAGTTTCTCTGGACAGGGTACGCCAGATACGCAGTATTTT.

The V and J genes are TRBV20-1 and TRBJ2-5, with TRBD1 identical over 7 bases. Trimming cost V 4 bases and J 1 base; bases outside gene matches: 9. The CDR3 consists of 15 residues. Germline V gene sequence: CDR1 DFQATT, CDR2 SNEGSKA (reference sequence). The CDR3 here is CSATYRGRAQETQYF. The CDR3, as DNA: TGCAGTGCTACTTACAGGGGAAGGGCCCAAGAGACCCAGTACTTC.

This clonotype is a singleton in its sample. The gene calls are TRBV7-8 and TRBJ2-1, with 11 bases that match TRBD1. J lost 4 bases, V lost 1 base, and 3 bases had no gene match. Germline values: CDR1 SGHVS, CDR2 FQNEAQ. There are 16 residues in the CDR3. Here the CDR3 reads CASSLGGTGGYNEQFF. CDR3 nucleotide sequence: TGTGCCAGCAGCTTAGGCGGGACAGGGGGGTACAATGAGCAGTTCTTC.

This clonotype came up many times. The chain couples TRBV6-1 to TRBJ2-7; D not certain. Deletions cut 4 bases from V and 3 bases from J, with 7 bases between. Germline CDR1 MNHNS, CDR2 SASEGT. There are 12 residues in the CDR3. CDR3 DNA sequence: TGTGCCAGCAGTGTCAGGTACTACGAGCAGTACTTC. Its translation: CASSVRYYEQYF.

V gene TRBV5-1 combines with J gene TRBJ2-5, with D tentatively TRBD2 (6 bases). The CDR3 extends over 14 amino acids. Trimming cost V 0 bases and J 3 bases, with 9 bases left between them. Germline-derived CDR1 and CDR2 are SGHRS and YFSETQ. CDR3 nucleotide sequence: TGCGCCAGCAGCTTGGCGGGGGTGGAAGAGACCCAGTACTTC. It codes for CASSLAGVEETQYF.

This clonotype has more than one count but fewer than ten. J is TRBJ1-2 and V is TRBV20-1; no clear D. Germline V gene lookup returns CDR1 DFQATT and CDR2 SNEGSKA (reference sequence). The CDR3 totals 10 residues. V dropped 6 bases and J dropped 2 bases, with 4 bases sitting between them. In nucleotides, the CDR3 is TGCAGTGCCGGAAACTATGGCTACACCTTC. Residues: CSAGNYGYTF.

The rearrangement links TRBV5-1 to TRBJ2-4, with a tentative D call TRBD1 (6 bases). Germline-derived CDR1 and CDR2 are SGHRS and YFSETQ. There are 14 residues in the CDR3. Trimming removed 1 base from V and 13 bases from J, with 18 bases in between. The CDR3 DNA reads TGCGCCAGCAGCTTGTGGGCAGGGGATCATGAGCAGTACTTC. This gives the protein CASSLWAGDHEQYF.

The chain joins TRBV3-1 to TRBJ2-7; a weak D match, TRBD1 (5 bases). This CDR3 contains 13 residues. Germline V CDR1 and CDR2: LGHDT, YNNKEL (reference sequence). Trimming took off 0 bases at V and 10 bases at J, with 13 bases between the two ends. CDR3 sequence reads: CASSQDQGVAQYF. As DNA, the CDR3 is TGTGCCAGCAGCCAAGATCAGGGCGTCGCCCAGTACTTC.

This clonotype was seen only a few times. The V and J genes are TRBV20-1 and TRBJ2-1; D may be TRBD1 (5 bases). This CDR3 region has 15 residues. The V end lost 0 bases, the J end lost 4 bases, and 13 bases lay between the germline ends. From germline, CDR1 is DFQATT and CDR2 SNEGSKA (reference sequence). CDR3 nucleotide sequence: TGCAGTGCTAGAGATACAAGGGGTACTTACAATGAGCAGTTCTTC. This encodes CSARDTRGTYNEQFF.

A single count supports this clonotype. The rearrangement uses TRBV7-9 and TRBJ1-1; TRBD1 matches 8 bases. J lost 12 bases, V lost 5 bases, and 8 bases had no gene match. The CDR3 spans 12 residues. Germline-derived CDR1 and CDR2 are SEHNR and FQNEAQ (reference sequence). The CDR3, as DNA: TGTGCCAGCAGCCAGACAGGGGATAAAACTTTCTTT. Its protein product is CASSQTGDKTFF.

The chain is built from TRBV6-6 and TRBJ2-7; D uncertain. CDR1 and CDR2 from the germline V gene are MNHNY and SVGAGI (reference sequence). The CDR3 has 12 residues. The V gene lost 7 bases and the J gene lost 0 bases, with 7 bases spanning the gap. In nucleotides, the CDR3 is TGTGCCAGCACTAAGGGCTCCTACGAGCAGTACTTC. The encoded protein is CASTKGSYEQYF.

V and J are TRBV5-5 and TRBJ2-1, with 10 positions matching TRBD1. The junction had 4 bases not matched to a gene; V was cut back by 0 bases and J by 4 bases. The germline V gene has CDR1 SGHKS and CDR2 YYEKEE (reference sequence). There are 16 residues in the CDR3. The CDR3 region has the DNA TGTGCCAGCAGCTTGGGGACAGGGGGTCTGTACAATGAGCAGTTCTTC. This translates into CASSLGTGGLYNEQFF. Drawing the rest from reference TRBV5-5 and TRBJ2-1, the complete variable domain is DAGVTQSPTHLIKTRGQQVTLRCSPISGHKSVSWYQQVLGQGPQFIFQYYEKEERGRGNFPDRFSARQFPNYSSELNVNALLLGDSALYLCASSLGTGGLYNEQFFGPGTRLTVL.

The rearrangement joins TRBV20-1 to TRBJ1-2, with D perhaps matching TRBD1 (5 bases). V was trimmed by 0 bases and J by 8 bases, leaving 19 bases between them. The CDR3 is 15 residues long. Germline-derived CDR1 and CDR2 are DFQATT and SNEGSKA (reference sequence). The CDR3 DNA reads TGCAGTGCTAGAGATGGTACGGAAGTGGGACGCGGCTACACCTTC. Translation gives CSARDGTEVGRGYTF.

The genes are TRBV4-1 and TRBJ2-2; D remains ambiguous. The V end was cut by 2 bases, the J end by 7 bases, with 11 bases between. CDR1 is MGHRA, CDR2 YSYEKL, per germline. The length of the CDR3 is 14 residues. The CDR3: CASSQPRTGGELFF. The CDR3, as DNA: TGCGCCAGCAGCCAACCCCGGACGGGCGGGGAGCTGTTTTTT.

The CDR3 sequence is CASIRGQAAYNSPLHF. The CDR3 DNA is TGTGCCAGCATTAGGGGACAGGCCGCCTATAATTCACCCCTCCACTTT. The V and J genes are TRBV28 and TRBJ1-6; 8 bases match TRBD1. With 7 bases clipped from V and 2 bases from J, the junction kept 7 bases outside the gene matches. The CDR3 loop spans 16 amino acids. CDR1 and CDR2 (germline): MDHEN, SYDVKM.

The rearrangement uses TRBV6-1 and TRBJ2-5; 8 bases fit TRBD2. Germline CDR1 MNHNS, CDR2 SASEGT. This CDR3 contains 14 residues. The junction had 5 bases not matched to a gene; V was cut back by 6 bases and J by 2 bases. CDR3 amino acids: CASSVAGSQETQYF. The CDR3 nucleotides read TGTGCCAGCAGCGTAGCGGGGTCTCAAGAGACCCAGTACTTC.

The V and J genes are TRBV7-9 and TRBJ2-1, with 8 bases matching TRBD2. V dropped 5 bases and J dropped 7; count of bases not matched to a gene: 7. Germline CDR1 and CDR2: SEHNR and FQNEAQ (reference sequence). CDR3 length: 14 amino acids. CDR3 in amino acids: CASSPTQRGNEQFF. The DNA for the CDR3 is TGTGCCAGCAGCCCCACCCAGCGGGGGAATGAGCAGTTCTTC.

The rearrangement uses TRBV6-1 and TRBJ1-6; D unclear. V was clipped by 7 bases and J by 7 bases, with 5 bases between them. CDR3 length: 11 amino acids. Germline assignment: CDR1 MNHNS and CDR2 SASEGT. CDR3 loop: CASMQNSPLHF. In DNA form, the CDR3 reads TGTGCCAGCATGCAGAATTCACCCCTCCACTTT.

The genes are TRBV12-3 or TRBV12-4 and TRBJ2-5; possible D gene TRBD2, 7 bases. The CDR3 sequence is 15 residues long. V shed 7 bases and J shed 0 bases, with 15 bases lying between them. CDR3: CASTRGGLYQETQYF. CDR3 sequence (DNA): TGTGCCAGCACTCGCGGGGGCCTGTACCAAGAGACCCAGTACTTC.

The chain has TRBV7-2 and TRBJ2-1, with D unresolved. This CDR3 region has 14 residues. V gave up 2 bases and J gave up 9 bases, with 14 bases separating them. Germline V gives CDR1 SGHTA, CDR2 FQGNSA. DNA of the CDR3: TGTGCCAGCAGCTTATTGATCAAGCTCGGTGAGCAGTTCTTC. Translated: CASSLLIKLGEQFF.

The chain employs TRBV18 and TRBJ2-4; TRBD2 matches 7 bases. The closer fit of TRBJ2-5 to the DNA end suggests the J call may be wrong. Per germline, CDR1 KGHSH and CDR2 LQKENI. The CDR3 covers 14 residues. CDR3 in DNA: TGTGCCAGCTTAGAAGGTTCTAGCGGAGAGACCCAGTACTTC. This codes for CASLEGSSGETQYF.

This chain connects TRBV29-1 to TRBJ1-1, with 10 bases matching TRBD1. CDR3 length equals 14 residues. The ends lost 5 bases at V and 1 base at J; junction bases unmatched: 4. Per the germline V gene, CDR1 is SQVTM and CDR2 is ANQGSEA. The DNA for the CDR3 is TGCAGCGTTCGACAGGGGGCTTCGAACACTGAAGCTTTCTTT. It yields the protein CSVRQGASNTEAFF.

The V and J genes are TRBV12-3 or TRBV12-4 and TRBJ1-2; D uncertain. The CDR3 is 12 residues long. Trimming stripped 6 bases from V and 5 bases from J, with 10 bases between. CDR3 coding DNA: TGTGCCAGCAGCCCTTCCCCGTATGGCTACACCTTC. It is translated as CASSPSPYGYTF.

The V gene is TRBV6-2 or TRBV6-3, the J gene TRBJ2-5; D might be TRBD1 (6 bases). Germline CDR1 and CDR2: MNHEY and SVGEGT. V was pared by 0 bases and J by 1 base, with 6 bases between. This CDR3 contains 14 residues. The CDR3, as DNA: TGTGCCAGCAGTTACTCGGACAGCCAAGAGACCCAGTACTTC. Encoded protein: CASSYSDSQETQYF.

This clonotype was counted a single time. The chain links TRBV7-2 to TRBJ2-5; possibly TRBD1 for D (6 bases). The CDR3 covers 16 residues. CDR1 is SGHTA and CDR2 is FQGNSA in the germline V gene. Trimming pared 0 bases from V and 4 bases from J, leaving 15 bases between. CDR3 residues: CASSLAGTPVVETQYF. CDR3 in DNA: TGTGCCAGCAGCTTAGCGGGGACACCCGTAGTAGAGACCCAGTACTTC.

V is TRBV25-1 and J is TRBJ2-5, with D tentatively TRBD2 (5 bases). This CDR3 has 15 residues. Trimming removed 0 bases at V and 2 bases at J, with 10 bases between. Germline CDR1 and CDR2: MGHDK and SYGVNS. The CDR3 coding sequence is TGTGCCAGCAGTGAATACGGGGATCGGCAAGAGACCCAGTACTTC. It yields the protein CASSEYGDRQETQYF.

Comments on this clonotype: At one of its ends the junction is not consistent with the germline gene, which may arise from a read error. V gene TRBV7-6 combines with J gene TRBJ2-1, with 10 positions matching TRBD2. CDR3 length equals 15 residues. Germline V gene data show CDR1 as SGHVS and CDR2 as FNYEAQ. CDR3 residues: CASSILAGAYDEQFF. In nucleotides, the CDR3 is TGTGCCAGCAGCATCCTAGCGGGGGCCTACGATGAGCAGTTCTTC.